The rows below give T cell receptor beta chains drawn from one sample of a study of blood T cell repertoires in COVID-19. Assay: immunoSEQ multiplex PCR; the TCRdb copy retains only in-frame clones and omits some. The data hold 200,000 to 250,000 clones, with around 82% observed a single time. Source material: peripheral blood. The receptor source for this set is a woman aged 40 to 50 with acute or convalescent COVID-19. CDR3s include the opening cysteine and the closing phenylalanine or tryptophan. Fields, in order: CDR3 DNA, CDR3 protein, clone size, D gene, J gene, V gene. The D gene is left open where the match is weak. Size is omitted from some rows. Given values are once, few, many or a class for expanded clones.

CDR3nt: TGCGCCAGCAGCCTAGAAACAGGGTACTCCTACGAGCAGTACTTC
CDR3aa: CASSLETGYSYEQYF
abundance: few
d_gene: NA
j_gene: TRBJ2-7
v_gene: TRBV5-1

CDR3nt: TGTGCCAGTCCCCCCCGACGGAGACCTAGCACAGATACGCAGTATTTT
CDR3aa: CASPPRRRPSTDTQYF
abundance: NA
d_gene: NA
j_gene: TRBJ2-3
v_gene: TRBV19

CDR3nt: TGTGCCTGGAGTGCGGAGACTAGTCTCACAGATACGCAGTATTTT
CDR3aa: CAWSAETSLTDTQYF
abundance: NA
d_gene: NA
j_gene: TRBJ2-3
v_gene: TRBV30

CDR3nt: TGTGCCAGCAGCCCCGGACAGGGGGCGGCCAGGGAACTGTTTTTT
CDR3aa: CASSPGQGAARELFF
abundance: NA
d_gene: TRBD1
j_gene: TRBJ1-4
v_gene: TRBV7-8

CDR3nt: TGTGCCAGCAGCTTAGAGCGAAATGAGCAGTTCTTC
CDR3aa: CASSLERNEQFF
abundance: few
d_gene: NA
j_gene: TRBJ2-1
v_gene: TRBV7-2

CDR3nt: TGTGCCAGCAGCGTAGGCGGTGGGGCCACAGATACGCAGTATTTT
CDR3aa: CASSVGGGATDTQYF
abundance: NA
d_gene: NA
j_gene: TRBJ2-3
v_gene: TRBV9

CDR3nt: TGCGCCAGCAGCCAAAGCGGGGGGGAGGCAGATACGCAGTATTTT
CDR3aa: CASSQSGGEADTQYF
abundance: NA
d_gene: TRBD2
j_gene: TRBJ2-3
v_gene: TRBV4-1

CDR3nt: TGTGCCAGCAGCTTGAGACAGGGGGCGGGAGGGGGCACAGATACGCAGTATTTT
CDR3aa: CASSLRQGAGGGTDTQYF
abundance: NA
d_gene: NA
j_gene: TRBJ2-3
v_gene: TRBV5-5

CDR3nt: TGTGCCAGCAGCCAACTCATTCGCATGAACACTGAAGCTTTCTTT
CDR3aa: CASSQLIRMNTEAFF
abundance: NA
d_gene: NA
j_gene: TRBJ1-1
v_gene: TRBV2

CDR3nt: TGTGCTAGTGGTTCTAACAGGGAGATTAAGGAAAAACTGTTTTTT
CDR3aa: CASGSNREIKEKLFF
abundance: NA
d_gene: NA
j_gene: TRBJ1-4
v_gene: TRBV12-5

CDR3nt: TGTGCCAGCAGCAACCCTAGCGTGAGTTACAATGAGCAGTTCTTC
CDR3aa: CASSNPSVSYNEQFF
abundance: NA
d_gene: NA
j_gene: TRBJ2-1
v_gene: TRBV11-3

CDR3nt: TGTGCCACCATCAAGGGACTAGCGGGAGGCAATGAGCAGTTCTTC
CDR3aa: CATIKGLAGGNEQFF
abundance: NA
d_gene: TRBD2
j_gene: TRBJ2-1
v_gene: TRBV15

CDR3nt: TGTGCCAGTAATAAGTTAAATAGTTTGAACACTGAAGCTTTCTTT
CDR3aa: CASNKLNSLNTEAFF
abundance: NA
d_gene: NA
j_gene: TRBJ1-1
v_gene: TRBV19

CDR3nt: TGTGCCAGCAGCTTCGACAGGGGGCGCGAAAATGAGCAGTTCTTC
CDR3aa: CASSFDRGRENEQFF
abundance: NA
d_gene: TRBD1
j_gene: TRBJ2-1
v_gene: TRBV7-2

CDR3nt: TGTGCCAGCAGCTCCCCTACAGGGGCAGGGTTGAGCAATCAGCCCCAGCATTTT
CDR3aa: CASSSPTGAGLSNQPQHF
abundance: NA
d_gene: TRBD1
j_gene: TRBJ1-5
v_gene: TRBV7-2

CDR3nt: TGTGCCAGCAGCTTAGTTGGGACAGGGAATGGCTACACCTTC
CDR3aa: CASSLVGTGNGYTF
abundance: NA
d_gene: TRBD1
j_gene: TRBJ1-2
v_gene: TRBV7-2

CDR3nt: TGCGCCAGCAGCTTGGTTAGCGGTGGAGAAGCTTTCTTT
CDR3aa: CASSLVSGGEAFF
abundance: NA
d_gene: NA
j_gene: TRBJ1-1
v_gene: TRBV5-1

CDR3nt: TGTGCCTGGAGTGGAGGCGAAAATCAGCCCCAGCATTTT
CDR3aa: CAWSGGENQPQHF
abundance: NA
d_gene: NA
j_gene: TRBJ1-5
v_gene: TRBV30

CDR3nt: TGTGCCAGCAGCACAACATACACGAATGAAAAACTGTTTTTT
CDR3aa: CASSTTYTNEKLFF
abundance: NA
d_gene: NA
j_gene: TRBJ1-4
v_gene: TRBV4-2

CDR3nt: TGCGCCAGCAGCTTGGCAAAAGGAGCGGGAGGGACCTACGGGCAGTACTTC
CDR3aa: CASSLAKGAGGTYGQYF
abundance: NA
d_gene: TRBD2
j_gene: TRBJ2-7
v_gene: TRBV5-1

CDR3nt: TGTGCCAGCAGTTTGAAGACAGGACTCATCAACTATGGCTACACCTTC
CDR3aa: CASSLKTGLINYGYTF
abundance: NA
d_gene: NA
j_gene: TRBJ1-2
v_gene: TRBV27

CDR3nt: TGCGCCAGCAGCCTCTCTGCCAGGGGGTTGGTAGACACCATATATTTT
CDR3aa: CASSLSARGLVDTIYF
abundance: once
d_gene: TRBD1
j_gene: TRBJ1-3
v_gene: TRBV4-1

CDR3nt: TGTGCCAGCAGCTTAACAGGGGGCAACTACGAGCAGTACTTC
CDR3aa: CASSLTGGNYEQYF
abundance: NA
d_gene: TRBD1
j_gene: TRBJ2-7
v_gene: TRBV11-2

CDR3nt: TGTGCCAGCAGCCTACGACTAGCGGGAAGCACCGGGGAGCTGTTTTTT
CDR3aa: CASSLRLAGSTGELFF
abundance: NA
d_gene: TRBD2
j_gene: TRBJ2-2
v_gene: TRBV7-2

CDR3nt: TGTGCCAGCAGCTTAACCGGGACAGCGCAAGAGACCCAGTACTTC
CDR3aa: CASSLTGTAQETQYF
abundance: once
d_gene: TRBD1
j_gene: TRBJ2-5
v_gene: TRBV7-6

CDR3nt: TGTGCCAGCAGCGTAGTCAGCTCCTACAATGAGCAGTTCTTC
CDR3aa: CASSVVSSYNEQFF
abundance: NA
d_gene: NA
j_gene: TRBJ2-1
v_gene: TRBV9